This T cell receptor beta chain was obtained from a study of post-analysis software for immune sequencing data. This CDR3 is 15 amino acids long. Germline V lookup: CDR1 SQVTM, CDR2 ANQGSEA. Trimming cost V 2 bases and J 0 bases, with 13 bases left between them. Study results and caveats: In patients, TRBV5-6, TRBV5-1 and TRBV20-1 belonged to roughly five TRBV segments found more frequently than in controls. When compared against controls, multiple sclerosis patients showed significantly lower normalized Chao1 diversity. By F measure, samples from a shared preparation batch strongly co-clustered.

As regards this clonotype: Antigen: not known.

Researchers reported that TCR beta cDNA libraries carried unique molecular identifiers. T cells numbering about 0.9 to 10 million yielded cDNA molecules that totaled approximately 500,000. TCRdb reprocessed the PCR reads with MiXCR, giving one entry per CDR3 protein. The data show more than 450,000 distinct CDR3 sequences, with roughly 45% seen just once and around 1.7% held by the top ten. The clonotype comes from a girl between 10 and 17 years old with multiple sclerosis. The specimen sequenced was blood. V and J are TRBV29-1 and TRBJ1-1; the D is unclear. CDR3 coding DNA: TGCAGCGTTGAAATAGGGCCCCTAATGAACACTGAAGCTTTCTTT. Amino acid sequence: CSVEIGPLMNTEAFF.